These T cell receptor beta chains were read from a single sample in a study of T cells in Graves' hyperthyroidism and ophthalmopathy. A single record per CDR3 protein comes from TCRdb applying MiXCR to the multiplex PCR reads. The sample records around 600,000 distinct CDR3 sequences, approximately 15% being singletons. The sequenced sample consisted of blood. The receptors were gathered from a woman under 30 with Graves' ophthalmopathy. CDR3s include the opening cysteine and the closing phenylalanine or tryptophan. D genes are given only for firm matches. Rows may omit the clone size; those that give it use once, few, many or a size class.

clone_size	d_call	v_call	j_call	cdr3_aa	cdr3_nt
many	TRBD1	TRBV5-1	TRBJ2-1	CASSLEGQGGNEQFF	TGCGCCAGCAGCTTGGAGGGACAGGGAGGGAATGAGCAGTTCTTC
.	.	TRBV20-1	TRBJ2-5	CSARGSVGETQYF	TGCAGTGCTAGGGGGAGCGTTGGCGAGACCCAGTACTTC
many	.	TRBV20-1	TRBJ1-5	CSARWAGADQPQHF	TGCAGTGCTAGATGGGCAGGGGCGGATCAGCCCCAGCATTTT
many	TRBD1	TRBV7-8	TRBJ1-1	CASSLAGTDEAFF	TGTGCCAGCAGCTTGGCCGGGACAGATGAAGCTTTCTTT
many	TRBD2	TRBV12-3/TRBV12-4	TRBJ2-7	CASSFRGSSGNYEQYF	TGTGCCAGCAGTTTCCGGGGGTCTAGCGGGAACTACGAGCAGTACTTC
many	.	TRBV19	TRBJ2-7	CASSASAGQSYEQYF	TGTGCCAGTAGTGCCTCTGCAGGGCAATCCTACGAGCAGTACTTC
many	.	TRBV18	TRBJ2-3	CASSTLGSTDTQYF	TGTGCCAGCTCGACCCTGGGATCGACAGATACGCAGTATTTT
few	TRBD2	TRBV9	TRBJ2-1	CASSARLAGGVGEQFF	TGTGCCAGCAGCGCCAGACTAGCGGGAGGGGTCGGTGAGCAGTTCTTC
.	TRBD2	TRBV7-3	TRBJ2-2	CASSRSGRGTGELFF	TGTGCCAGCAGCCGTAGCGGGAGAGGTACCGGGGAGCTGTTTTTT
.	.	TRBV14	TRBJ1-2	CASSPRGKPAKDTF	TGTGCCAGCAGCCCCCGAGGGAAGCCCGCTAAGGACACCTTC
many	TRBD2	TRBV6-2/TRBV6-3	TRBJ2-2	CASSTTSGRGVGELFF	TGTGCCAGCAGCACGACTAGCGGGAGAGGGGTCGGGGAGCTGTTTTTT
.	.	TRBV5-4	TRBJ2-2	CASSLEGGPGELFF	TGTGCCAGCAGCCTGGAGGGTGGCCCCGGGGAGCTGTTTTTT
many	.	TRBV7-2	TRBJ2-1	CASSPRQLREQFF	TGTGCCAGCAGCCCGCGACAGTTAAGGGAGCAGTTCTTC
.	.	TRBV4-3	TRBJ2-7	CASSQEAGWQSYEQYF	TGCGCCAGCAGCCAAGAGGCGGGATGGCAGTCCTACGAGCAGTACTTC
.	TRBD1	TRBV19	TRBJ2-1	CASSDRGVNYNEQFF	TGTGCCAGTAGTGACAGGGGGGTGAACTACAATGAGCAGTTCTTC
.	TRBD2	TRBV6-1	TRBJ2-1	CASSPLSSGIGYNEQFF	TGTGCCAGCAGTCCCCTCTCTAGCGGGATCGGCTACAATGAGCAGTTCTTC
.	.	TRBV24-1	TRBJ1-1	CATSDKQGRTDTEAFF	TGTGCCACCAGTGATAAACAGGGAAGGACGGACACTGAAGCTTTCTTT
.	TRBD2	TRBV12-3/TRBV12-4	TRBJ2-3	CASSLASGINEGQYF	TGTGCCAGCAGTTTGGCTAGCGGGATTAATGAGGGGCAGTATTTT
many	.	TRBV6-5	TRBJ1-2	CASSYDSAGSNYGYTF	TGTGCCAGCAGTTACGATTCCGCGGGCAGTAACTATGGCTACACCTTC
.	TRBD1	TRBV4-2	TRBJ1-2	CASSRPIRGQKAQYTF	TGTGCCAGCAGCCGCCCCATTAGGGGACAGAAAGCCCAATACACCTTC
many	TRBD2	TRBV7-3	TRBJ2-1	CASSLTSGSINEQFF	TGTGCCAGCAGCCTGACTAGCGGGAGTATCAATGAGCAGTTCTTC
.	.	TRBV24-1	TRBJ2-2	CATSDPPSTGELFF	TGTGCCACCAGTGATCCCCCCTCCACCGGGGAGCTGTTTTTT
many	.	TRBV7-3	TRBJ2-3	CASSLSGGRADTQYF	TGTGCCAGCAGCTTATCGGGGGGCAGGGCAGATACGCAGTATTTT
few	TRBD1	TRBV10-3	TRBJ2-3	CAIRRTGMVDTQYF	TGTGCCATCAGAAGGACAGGGATGGTAGATACGCAGTATTTT
many	TRBD1	TRBV7-2	TRBJ2-7	CASSLRSGSSDRIYEQYF	TGTGCCAGCAGCTTACGTTCGGGTTCTTCGGACAGGATCTACGAGCAGTACTTC
few	.	TRBV4-1	TRBJ2-5	CASSQDRSAQYF	TGCGCCAGCAGCCAAGATCGATCGGCCCAGTACTTC